The 7 T cell receptor beta chains below come from one sample, sequenced in a study of blood T cells in healthy people across ages. Together with a sample-barcoded 5' primer, a J-beta primer mix was included in a second PCR lasting 7 to 11 cycles. TCRdb processed the 5' RACE reads anew with MiXCR; each CDR3 protein has one entry. The data contain around 690,000 distinct CDR3 sequences, 58% of them singletons. Source material: blood. The receptors were sampled from a man in his sixties in good health.

The V and J genes are TRBV11-2 and TRBJ2-7, with TRBD2 as a possible D gene (5 bases). The CDR3 is 13 residues long. Germline V lookup: CDR1 SGHAT, CDR2 FQNNGV. Trimming shortened V by 5 bases and J by 9 bases, and 17 bases separated the two germline ends. The CDR3 here is CASSLSTRTGQYF. CDR3 sequence (DNA): TGTGCCAGCAGCCTCTCTACTAGAACCGGGCAGTACTTC.

The chain is built from TRBV4-1 and TRBJ1-6; TRBD1 matches at 9 bases. The CDR3 loop spans 15 amino acids. The V segment lost 5 bases and the J segment 5 bases; nucleotides outside the gene matches: 4. The germline CDR1 and CDR2 sequences are MGHRA and YSYEKL. CDR3 sequence reads: CASSFRTGDNSPLHF. CDR3 DNA: TGCGCCAGCAGCTTTCGGACAGGGGATAATTCACCCCTCCACTTT.

There are a few counts of this clonotype. The CDR3 region is CASSQEESGQFF. Here the CDR3 DNA reads TGTGCCAGCAGCCAAGAGGAGTCTGGGCAGTTCTTC. The rearrangement links TRBV3-1 to TRBJ2-1; D is undetermined. Germline values: CDR1 LGHDT, CDR2 YNNKEL (reference sequence). Trimming removed 0 bases at V and 12 bases at J, with 9 bases between. This CDR3 has 12 residues.

J is TRBJ2-3 and V is TRBV20-1, with D uncertain. Looked up from germline, CDR1 is DFQATT and CDR2 is SNEGSKA (reference sequence). The V end lost 5 bases, the J end lost 0 bases, and 12 bases lay between the germline ends. The CDR3 loop spans 14 amino acids. Written as DNA, the CDR3 is TGCAGTGCTCCCCGCGTTGCTAGCACAGATACGCAGTATTTT. It translates to CSAPRVASTDTQYF.

The chain recombines TRBV6-1 with TRBJ2-7; weak D call: TRBD1 (6 bases). V was cut by 7 bases and J by 6 bases, with 19 bases left in between. Germline values: CDR1 MNHNS, CDR2 SASEGT. The CDR3 runs 14 residues. The CDR3 DNA reads as TGTGCCAGCAAGAAAGATAGGACAGCTAGCGAGCAGTACTTC. Protein sequence: CASKKDRTASEQYF.

Turning to this clonotype: An end of the junction differs from the germline gene, which may be a read error. In nucleotides, the CDR3 is TGCAGTGCTACGACGACTAGCGGGGGCCAGAGCTCCTACCATGAGCAGTTCTTC. Protein sequence: CSATTTSGGQSSYHEQFF. The chain recombines TRBV20-1 with TRBJ2-1; 12 bases are shared with TRBD2. Germline assignment: CDR1 DFQATT and CDR2 SNEGSKA (reference sequence). The CDR3 is made up of 18 amino acids.

The chain employs TRBV5-5 and TRBJ2-3, with D possibly matching TRBD1 (6 bases). V lost 4 bases, J lost 2 bases, and 14 bases lay in between. The V gene's germline CDR1 is SGHKS and CDR2 YYEKEE (reference sequence). This CDR3 has 15 residues. CDR3 region: CASSLQGSHTDTQYF. In nucleotides, the CDR3 is TGTGCCAGCAGCCTTCAGGGGTCCCACACAGATACGCAGTATTTT.